The rows below give T cell receptor beta chains drawn from one sample of a study of control samples from healthy donors and cancer patients. Assay: immunoSEQ multiplex PCR; the TCRdb copy retains only in-frame clones and omits some. This sample carries tens of thousands of clones, around 89% of them seen once, and the ten largest clones take over 13%. The sample comprised blood. All receptors derive from a woman in her 70s in good health. CDR3s leave out the opening cysteine and the closing phenylalanine or tryptophan.

V: TRBV5-1
J: TRBJ2-1
CDR3: ASSLQGEVYNEQF

V: TRBV11-2
J: TRBJ2-5
CDR3: ASSLLGSLPQETQY

V: TRBV7-9
J: TRBJ1-1
CDR3: ASRPGQPMNTEAF

V: TRBV9
J: TRBJ1-2
CDR3: ASTLGQDNYGYT

V: TRBV5-1
J: TRBJ2-2
CDR3: ASRGQGNTGELF

V: TRBV11-2
J: TRBJ1-5
CDR3: ASSPTGDRVNQPQH

V: TRBV21-1
J: TRBJ1-5
CDR3: ASSPAGTPNQPQH

V: TRBV28
J: TRBJ2-7
CDR3: ASSIGGPYYEQY

V: TRBV19
J: TRBJ1-4
CDR3: ATANLGQHNEKLF

V: TRBV19
J: TRBJ1-1
CDR3: ASSSLQGGTEAF

V: TRBV3-1/TRBV3-2
J: TRBJ1-2
CDR3: ASSQEGTGGGYT

V: TRBV14
J: TRBJ1-2
CDR3: ASSPGHGYT

V: TRBV3-1/TRBV3-2
J: TRBJ2-1
CDR3: ASSSRRSSPAYNEQF

V: TRBV15
J: TRBJ2-1
CDR3: ATSRDLGGRSNEQF

V: TRBV29-1
J: TRBJ2-1
CDR3: SVDGLYNEQF

V: TRBV6-5
J: TRBJ2-3
CDR3: ASKPPIAFTDTQY

V: TRBV27
J: TRBJ1-6
CDR3: ASKWGVDSPLH

V: TRBV30
J: TRBJ1-3
CDR3: AWSPSAGNTIY

V: TRBV19
J: TRBJ2-5
CDR3: ASSIGQGAETQY

V: TRBV5-6
J: TRBJ2-2
CDR3: ASSLTESYTGELF

V: TRBV7-9
J: TRBJ1-1
CDR3: ASSSPGGSNTEAF

V: TRBV27
J: TRBJ1-6
CDR3: ASSLSIGENPNSPLH

V: TRBV2
J: TRBJ2-1
CDR3: ASRPRSSGGQENEQF

V: TRBV6-6
J: TRBJ2-3
CDR3: ASWPALDTDTQY

V: TRBV5-1
J: TRBJ1-2
CDR3: ASSPLGAAQGMDGYT

V: TRBV19
J: TRBJ1-1
CDR3: ASTNLLGGALSEAF

V: TRBV21-1
J: TRBJ1-2
CDR3: ASSPTPEGAPYGYT

V: TRBV11-3
J: TRBJ1-1
CDR3: ASSLDRDREAF

V: TRBV7-2
J: TRBJ2-3
CDR3: ASSRGGTSDTQY

V: TRBV6-2/TRBV6-3
J: TRBJ1-4
CDR3: ASSYSKNERAEKLF

V: TRBV5-1
J: TRBJ2-1
CDR3: ASTTYVGSGGLSSYNEQF

V: TRBV6-5
J: TRBJ1-1
CDR3: ASSTGERAF

V: TRBV19
J: TRBJ1-5
CDR3: ATGTGPAQPQH

V: TRBV15
J: TRBJ2-5
CDR3: ATSTGTGGGETQY

V: TRBV3-1/TRBV3-2
J: TRBJ1-4
CDR3: ASGPASEKLF

V: TRBV4-2
J: TRBJ1-2
CDR3: ASSQEPANPYGYT

V: TRBV14
J: TRBJ1-3
CDR3: ASSPFGGTDTNTIY

V: TRBV18
J: TRBJ2-7
CDR3: ASSPTGTSGRVGFYEQY

V: TRBV9
J: TRBJ2-2
CDR3: ASSVQNTGELF

V: TRBV5-1
J: TRBJ1-5
CDR3: ASSLYPDREQPQH

V: TRBV6-1
J: TRBJ1-3
CDR3: ASSEVSAFGGNTIY

V: TRBV6-1
J: TRBJ2-7
CDR3: ASSALAGVSSYEQY

V: TRBV19
J: TRBJ2-1
CDR3: ASSRGGSYNEQF

V: TRBV5-4
J: TRBJ2-2
CDR3: ASSLISVTGELF

V: TRBV5-4
J: TRBJ1-2
CDR3: ASSLGGGGAYGYT

V: TRBV15
J: TRBJ2-3
CDR3: ATSIDASTDTQY

V: TRBV15
J: TRBJ1-2
CDR3: ATSRDRRRGLHGYT

V: TRBV5-4
J: TRBJ1-3
CDR3: ASSLQQGAIYTGNTIY

V: TRBV3-1/TRBV3-2
J: TRBJ2-3
CDR3: ASTGLAGGSTDTQY

V: TRBV6-5
J: TRBJ1-1
CDR3: ASSYSPRDSTQAF

V: TRBV4-1
J: TRBJ1-5
CDR3: ASSQEPGINQPQH